What follows are 10 T cell receptor beta chains derived from one specimen sequenced in a study of control samples from healthy donors and cancer patients. Assay: immunoSEQ multiplex PCR; the TCRdb copy retains only in-frame clones and omits some. Of 350,000 to 450,000 clones listed, 75% to 95% are singletons. The sequenced sample was PBMCs. All receptors come from a middle-aged man with head and neck cancer.

This rearrangement joins TRBV5-4 to TRBJ1-4, with D possibly being TRBD1 (5 bases). Germline-derived CDR1 and CDR2 are SGHNT and YYREEE (reference sequence). This CDR3 contains 14 residues. Trimming shortened V by 4 bases and J by 3 bases, and 10 bases separated the two germline ends. CDR3 nucleotide sequence: TGTGCCAGCAGCCTCCGACAGTCTAATGAAAAACTGTTTTTT. Encoded protein: CASSLRQSNEKLFF.

V usage is TRBV5-4 and J usage is TRBJ2-3, with D tentatively TRBD2 (5 bases). Germline CDR1 reads SGHNT; CDR2 reads YYREEE (reference sequence). CDR3 length: 15 residues. Trimming shortened V by 0 bases and J by 6 bases, and 14 bases separated the two germline ends. In DNA form, the CDR3 reads TGTGCCAGCAGCTTGGGACGCCAGTCGGGGGATACGCAGTATTTT. It specifies CASSLGRQSGDTQYF.

The V gene is TRBV19, the J gene TRBJ1-4, with 8 bases matching TRBD1. Germline trimming cut 7 bases from V and 5 bases from J; bases unmatched to any gene: 9. Germline loops: CDR1 LNHDA, CDR2 SQIVND (reference sequence). This CDR3 is 15 amino acids long. CDR3 sequence reads: CASTPRTGLNEKLFF. The CDR3 DNA reads as TGTGCCAGTACCCCCAGGACAGGGCTAAATGAAAAACTGTTTTTT.

Of note for this clone: Additional DNA sequences in this sample encode the identical CDR3. This CDR3 reads CASSLDEKLFF. As DNA, the CDR3 is TGTGCCAGCAGCTTAGACGAAAAACTGTTTTTT. The chain joins TRBV7-9 to TRBJ1-4; the D is unclear. The germline V and J ends were trimmed by 1 base and 8 bases, with 2 bases remaining between them. The CDR3 is 11 residues long. Germline CDR1 reads SEHNR; CDR2 reads FQNEAQ (reference sequence).

In its sample, this clone was seen once. The junction differs from germline at one of its ends, possibly a read error. The chain recombines TRBV4-3 with TRBJ1-2; D call uncertain. The CDR3 extends over 16 amino acids. CDR1 is LGHNA, CDR2 YSLEER, per germline. In nucleotides, the CDR3 is TGCGCCGGCAGCCAAGCAAGTGGGGAGGCAATTTATGGCTACACCTTC. Protein sequence: CAGSQASGEAIYGYTF.

The chain has TRBV28 and TRBJ2-3, with 9 bases lining up with TRBD2. V dropped 2 bases and J dropped 8; count of bases not matched to a gene: 8. CDR1 is MDHEN and CDR2 is SYDVKM in the germline V gene. This CDR3 contains 15 residues. The CDR3 is CASSLAGGRMGTQYF. The CDR3 region has the DNA TGTGCCAGCAGTTTAGCGGGGGGGCGAATGGGTACGCAGTATTTT.

Note on this clone: Other DNA sequences in this sample translate to the same CDR3. This rearrangement joins TRBV19 to TRBJ2-5; 11 positions agree with TRBD1. V shed 3 bases, J shed 5 bases, and the junction held 8 bases outside the gene matches. CDR1 and CDR2 from the germline V gene are LNHDA and SQIVND (reference sequence). The CDR3 has 16 residues. The CDR3 loop reads CASSISGQGAMETQYF. CDR3 DNA sequence: TGTGCCAGTAGTATTTCTGGACAGGGGGCGATGGAGACCCAGTACTTC. Based on the CDR3 plus reference TRBV19 and TRBJ2-5, the full variable domain is DGGITQSPKYLFRKEGQNVTLSCEQNLNHDAMYWYRQDPGQGLRLIYYSQIVNDFQKGDIAEGYSVSREKKESFPLTVTSAQKNPTAFYLCASSISGQGAMETQYFGPGTRLLVL.

The chain is built from TRBV11-2 and TRBJ2-7, with 10 positions matching TRBD1. Looked up from germline, CDR1 is SGHAT and CDR2 is FQNNGV. V dropped 4 bases and J dropped 2; count of bases not matched to a gene: 2. The CDR3 length is 14 residues. CDR3 nucleotides: TGTGCCAGCAGCTGGGGGACAGGGGCCTACGAGCAGTACTTC. It specifies CASSWGTGAYEQYF.

The chain is built from TRBV24-1 and TRBJ1-5; TRBD1 agrees at 7 bases. The CDR3 runs 15 residues. Trimming cost V 2 bases and J 6 bases; bases outside gene matches: 6. The germline CDR1 and CDR2 sequences are KGHDR and SFDVKD. This CDR3 reads CATSDSNRGGQPQHF. CDR3 DNA sequence: TGTGCCACCAGTGATTCCAACAGGGGAGGTCAGCCCCAGCATTTT.

V gene TRBV6-2 or TRBV6-3 combines with J gene TRBJ1-1; perhaps TRBD1 as D (6 bases). This CDR3 comprises 13 residues. V lost 6 bases to trimming and J lost 4 bases, with 12 bases between them. Germline V gives CDR1 MNHEY, CDR2 SVGEGT. CDR3 nucleotides: TGTGCCAGCAGCCGACAGGCGGTCACTGAAGCTTTCTTT. It is translated as CASSRQAVTEAFF.